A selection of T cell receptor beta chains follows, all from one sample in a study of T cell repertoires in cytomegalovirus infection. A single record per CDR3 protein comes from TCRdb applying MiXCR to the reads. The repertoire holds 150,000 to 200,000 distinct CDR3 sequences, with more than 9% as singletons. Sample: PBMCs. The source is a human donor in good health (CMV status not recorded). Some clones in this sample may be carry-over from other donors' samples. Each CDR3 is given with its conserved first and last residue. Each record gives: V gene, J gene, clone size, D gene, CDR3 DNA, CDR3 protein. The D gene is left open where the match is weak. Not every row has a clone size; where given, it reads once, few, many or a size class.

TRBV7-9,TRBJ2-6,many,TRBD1,TGTGCCAGCAGCTTGGGACAGGGATTGTCGCCAGGGGCCAACGTCCTGACTTTC,CASSLGQGLSPGANVLTF
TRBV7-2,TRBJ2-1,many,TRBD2,TGTGCCAGCAGCTTAGAAGGCCTAGCGGACAATGAGCAGTTCTTC,CASSLEGLADNEQFF
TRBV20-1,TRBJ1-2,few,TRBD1,TGCAGTGCTAGCCGGGACAGGCCAGGCTACACCTTC,CSASRDRPGYTF
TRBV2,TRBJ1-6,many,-,TGTGCCAGCAGCCAAAACCCTCCCAGGGGAAATTCACCCCTCCACTTT,CASSQNPPRGNSPLHF
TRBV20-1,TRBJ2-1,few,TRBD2,TGCAGTGCTGCAACTAGCGGGAGCTTCTATGAGCAGTTCTTC,CSAATSGSFYEQFF
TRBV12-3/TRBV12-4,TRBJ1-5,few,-,TGTGCCAGCAGTTTGGACAGTTCTAGAGGGCCCCAGCATTTT,CASSLDSSRGPQHF
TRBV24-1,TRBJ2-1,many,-,TGTGCCACCAGTCCCAGCGGCTACAATGAGCAGTTCTTC,CATSPSGYNEQFF
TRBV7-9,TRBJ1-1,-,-,TGTGCCAGCAGCTTATGGGGGGCAATAGCTTTCTTT,CASSLWGAIAFF
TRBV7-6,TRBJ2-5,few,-,TGTGCCAGCAGCTTAGTACTGCCTCAAGAGACCCAGTACTTC,CASSLVLPQETQYF
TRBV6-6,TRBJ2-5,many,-,TGTGCCAGCAGCTACGGACAGTTTCAAGAGACCCAGTACTTC,CASSYGQFQETQYF
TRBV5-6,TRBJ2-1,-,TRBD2,TGTGCCAGCAGCCGCGGGGGTAGCGGGGAGGTAGGTGAGCAGTTCTTC,CASSRGGSGEVGEQFF
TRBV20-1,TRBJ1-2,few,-,TGCAGTGCTAGGAACGGGGCTGGTGGCTACACCTTC,CSARNGAGGYTF
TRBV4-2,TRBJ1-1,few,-,TGTGCCAGCAGCCGAGCACCTACAGGAGACACTGAAGCTTTCTTT,CASSRAPTGDTEAFF
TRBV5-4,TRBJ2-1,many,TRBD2,TGTGCCAGCAGCTTGGGACTAGCGGAACCCAATGAGCAGTTCTTC,CASSLGLAEPNEQFF
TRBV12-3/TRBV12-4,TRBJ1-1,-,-,TGTGCCAGCAGTTTGAGGGTTGGGAACACTGAAGCTTTCTTT,CASSLRVGNTEAFF
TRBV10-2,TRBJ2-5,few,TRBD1,TGCGCCAGCAGTGAGTCGGACAGGGCTCAAGAGACCCAGTACTTC,CASSESDRAQETQYF
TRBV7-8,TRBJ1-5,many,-,TGTGCCAGCAGCCTAGGCCCTCAGCCCCAGCATTTT,CASSLGPQPQHF
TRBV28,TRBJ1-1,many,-,TGTGCCAGCAATATGCAGCGGGCAGCGAACACTGAAGCTTTCTTT,CASNMQRAANTEAFF
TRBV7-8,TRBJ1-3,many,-,TGTGCCAGCATCCCCGGGGCTTCAGCGGACTTCTCTGGAAACACCATATATTTT,CASIPGASADFSGNTIYF
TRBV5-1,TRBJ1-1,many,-,TGCGCCAGCAGCTTGGGCTTACCTCAGGCGAACACTGAAGCTTTCTTT,CASSLGLPQANTEAFF
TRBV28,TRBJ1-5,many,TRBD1,TGTGCCAGCAGTTCCTCAGACAGGGCAAATCAGCCCCAGCATTTT,CASSSSDRANQPQHF
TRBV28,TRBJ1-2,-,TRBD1,TGTGCCAGCAGGTCGTTTGGGACAGGGGGAGATGGGGGCTATGGCTACACCTTC,CASRSFGTGGDGGYGYTF
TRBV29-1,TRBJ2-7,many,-,TGCAGCGTTGCTTTAAGATTGGTTAGGGACGCTGACTACGAGCAGTACTTC,CSVALRLVRDADYEQYF
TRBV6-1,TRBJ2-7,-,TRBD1,TGTGCCAGCAGTGTGGGACAGGGAGCCTACGAGCAGTACTTC,CASSVGQGAYEQYF
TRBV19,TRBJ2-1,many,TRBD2,TGTGCCAGTAGCCAAAGCGGGACCTCCTACAATGAGCAGTTCTTC,CASSQSGTSYNEQFF
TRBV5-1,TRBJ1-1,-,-,TGCGCCAGCAGCTTGTTGCAGAACATGAACACTGAAGCTTTCTTT,CASSLLQNMNTEAFF
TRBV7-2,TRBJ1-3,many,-,TGTGCCAGCAGCTCCTTAAACACCATATATTTT,CASSSLNTIYF
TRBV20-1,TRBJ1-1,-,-,TGCAGTGCTAGAGGGGTACGGCCTGAAGCTTTCTTT,CSARGVRPEAFF
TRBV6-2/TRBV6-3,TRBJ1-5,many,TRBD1,TGTGCCAGCAAGACAGGGGGGTACGGTCAGCCCCAGCATTTT,CASKTGGYGQPQHF
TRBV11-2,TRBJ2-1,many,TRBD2,TGTGCCAGCAGCGGAGCCGGGACTAGCGGGAGCAATGAGCAGTTCTTC,CASSGAGTSGSNEQFF
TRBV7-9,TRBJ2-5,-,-,TGTGCCAGCAGCCCCAGGGCGGGACAGAGTCAAGAGACCCAGTACTTC,CASSPRAGQSQETQYF
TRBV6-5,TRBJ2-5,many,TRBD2,TGTGCCAGCAGTTCAGCGATCCTAGCGGCTGAAGAGACCCAGTACTTC,CASSSAILAAEETQYF
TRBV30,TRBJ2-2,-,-,TGTGCCTGGAGGGGAACTTTTAACACCGGGGAGCTGTTTTTT,CAWRGTFNTGELFF
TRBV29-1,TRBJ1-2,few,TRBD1,TGCAGCGTTGATTGGGAGGGGGCGATCGGCTACACCTTC,CSVDWEGAIGYTF
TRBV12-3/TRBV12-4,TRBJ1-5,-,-,TGTGCCAGCAGCCCCCAGGGAGGGAACAATCAGCCCCAGCATTTT,CASSPQGGNNQPQHF
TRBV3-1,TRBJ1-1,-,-,TGTGCCAGCAGCCAAGGGACAACCGAAGCTTTCTTT,CASSQGTTEAFF
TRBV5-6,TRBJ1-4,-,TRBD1,TGTGCCGGCAGCGACAGGGATGTGGGTGAAAAACTGTTTTTT,CAGSDRDVGEKLFF
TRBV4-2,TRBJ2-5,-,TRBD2,TGTGCCAGCAGCCAAGTCAGCGGGGCCCTTCAAGAGACCCAGTACTTC,CASSQVSGALQETQYF
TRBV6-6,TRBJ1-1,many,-,TGTGCCAGCACGGAGGACAGACTGAACACTGAAGCTTTCTTT,CASTEDRLNTEAFF
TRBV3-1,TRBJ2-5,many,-,TGTGCCAGCAGCCAAGAAATCCAAGACCAAGAGACCCAGTACTTC,CASSQEIQDQETQYF
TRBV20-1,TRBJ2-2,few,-,TGCAGTGCCAAATCCGAGGGGAAAATCACCGGGGAGCTGTTTTTT,CSAKSEGKITGELFF
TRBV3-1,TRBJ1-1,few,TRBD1,TGTGCCAGCAGCCGCGGGACAGCTGTGGCTTTCTTT,CASSRGTAVAFF
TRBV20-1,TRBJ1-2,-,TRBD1,TGCAGTGCTAGGGAAGGGGGCGCTGGCTATGGCTACACCTTC,CSAREGGAGYGYTF
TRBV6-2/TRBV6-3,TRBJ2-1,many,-,TGTGCCAGCCAAAGCTTCGATGAGCAGTTCTTC,CASQSFDEQFF
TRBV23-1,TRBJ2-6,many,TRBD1,TGCGCCAGCAGTCAGCCGGGACAGGGGCTCCGCTCTGGGGCCAACGTCCTGACTTTC,CASSQPGQGLRSGANVLTF
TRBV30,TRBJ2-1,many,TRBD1,TGTGCCTGGAGTCGACAGGGCGGTGAGCAGTTCTTC,CAWSRQGGEQFF
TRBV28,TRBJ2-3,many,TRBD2,TGTGCCAGCAGCCCGACTAGCGGGAGGGCCTCGTATCCAGATACGCAGTATTTT,CASSPTSGRASYPDTQYF
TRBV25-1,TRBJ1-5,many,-,TGTGCCAGCAGTGACCAACCCAGGGATAGGCGCAATCAGCCCCAGCATTTT,CASSDQPRDRRNQPQHF
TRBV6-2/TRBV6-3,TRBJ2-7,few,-,TGTGCCAGCAGCCCCGACAGTCTCTACGAGCAGTACTTC,CASSPDSLYEQYF
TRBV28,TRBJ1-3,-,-,TGTGCCAGCGAACCATCAGGGCCTGGAAACACCATATATTTT,CASEPSGPGNTIYF
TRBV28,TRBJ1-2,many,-,TGTGCCAGCAGTTTAGTGGGGAATGGCTACACCTTC,CASSLVGNGYTF
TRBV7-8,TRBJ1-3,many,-,TGTGCCAGCAGTAGATTCTACGGGGACCGAAACACCATATATTTT,CASSRFYGDRNTIYF
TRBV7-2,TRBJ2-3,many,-,TGTGCCAGCAGCTCCTCCGGGACTGGAACTTGGGATACGCAGTATTTT,CASSSSGTGTWDTQYF